This T cell receptor (beta chain) comes out of a study of cytomegalovirus exposure and HLA in healthy donors (dated by TCRdb to the late 2010s). In the study overall: In an earlier analysis of several hundred of the donors, 250 to 350 Gb of sequence data and 117 million unique TCR beta sequences from about 190 million T cells were reported. About 300 gigabases of sequencing data and approximately 84 million unique TCR sequences were included in an early release covering roughly 600 HLA-typed donors. Among the roughly 400 genotyped donors, around 79% belonged to the genetic ancestry cluster associated with self-reported Caucasian donors. The study aimed to test whether signatures of past pathogen exposure could be identified by cataloging public T cell receptors. Using immunosequencing, the study profiled T cell repertoires from 550 to 750 subjects and related those repertoires to cytomegalovirus serostatus. A separate validation cohort of about 110 different subjects was used in addition to the 666-subject first cohort. To predict cytomegalovirus infection status, the study combined high-throughput TCR immunosequencing, statistical association of individual TCRs with disease status, and machine learning. A later analysis re-analyzed previously published TCR beta repertoires from 550 to 700 donors and added high-resolution HLA genotyping to study TCR occurrence patterns. The later analysis used no new phenotypic data to find candidate immune exposures, relying instead on TCR beta sequences and their occurrence across donors. In an earlier analysis of 550 to 700 of the donors, high-throughput TCR beta sequencing was used to judge whether each TCR beta V gene segment behaved as functional or pseudogenic. Donor age, sex, ethnicity and CMV serostatus were compiled alongside the repertoire data. In a later genetic analysis, genome-wide SNP genotypes for about 65% of the roughly 700 donors were used, and that subset was treated as a discovery cohort. Every repertoire in the discovery cohort had been generated on one and the same sequencing platform. HLA typing covered class I and class II loci at four-digit resolution. Typing coverage varied by locus: about 620-640 donors for A, B, C, DRB1 and DQB1; roughly 500 for DQA1; over 600 for DPA1; some 470 for DPB1. Roughly five DR-DQ haplotypes were handled as single units for association and clustering because linkage in the cohort was strong. Among 300 to 500 genotyped donors of the cohort, an average of about 240,000 unique TCR beta nucleotide sequences was sequenced per donor, of which roughly 17% were non-productive.

The paper as a whole reports these results and caveats: The 87-base-pair reads could not distinguish some IMGT-functional V segments, including TRBV6-2 and TRBV6-3, so those segments were excluded. The classifier was reported to diagnose cytomegalovirus status with high specificity and sensitivity in both the original and validation cohorts. The presence/absence analyses assumed that sequencing depth was roughly uniform across donors, and that assumption may not be true. A group of highly shared sequence variants was considered likely to be a technical artifact of the sequencing pipeline. In a later analysis, the rate of TCR association differed among HLA loci, with DRB1 alleles having the most associated TCRs and HLA-C alleles having the fewest. In a later genetic analysis, a missense DCLRE1C variant was associated with V-gene and J-gene trimming of TCR beta chains, and the association was replicated in an independent cohort. The cohort was sequenced for TCR beta chains only, and without alpha or paired-chain data the features that could be detected were limited. In an earlier analysis of fewer than 750 of the donors, most TCR beta V segments were observed in productive rearrangements about 87% or about 30% of the time, broadly matching IMGT annotations. Assigning TCR associations to individual alleles was difficult when HLA alleles, especially DR and DQ, strongly co-occurred. Correlated functional status among segregating V segments might reflect linkage disequilibrium, but an unknown experimental factor could not be ruled out. According to the authors, the approach could potentially be generalized to other disease states and immunological phenotypes. Compared with equally common non-associated chains, HLA-associated TCR beta chains in a later analysis were more clonally expanded and had lower generation probabilities. Because HLA typing was missing for some donors at each locus, association tests included only the typed subset. Across donors, most TCR sequences were observed very rarely, whereas some public TCRs were present in many individuals. A later analysis found that most CMV-associated TCR beta chains appeared HLA-restricted, with HLA associations seemingly driven largely by CMV exposure. CMV serostatus was the only immune exposure information available for the cohort. A later analysis reported that several top co-occurrence clusters appeared linked to parvovirus B19, influenza, CMV and Epstein-Barr virus. In a later genetic analysis, fewer N-insertions in productive TCRs were reported among donors in an Asian-associated ancestry cluster than the roughly 670-donor mean. Specific HLA alleles were associated with roughly 16,000 TCR beta sequences at a false discovery rate of 0.05 in a later analysis. In vitro tests confirmed that a few of the cytomegalovirus-associated TCR beta chains recognize cytomegalovirus antigens. A further reported finding was that TCR beta sequences accurately predicted the HLA-A and HLA-B alleles for most subjects in the first cohort. Because counts were too low, roughly 18 rarely observed V segments, including chromosome 9 orphons, were left out of the earlier analysis of a few hundred of the donors. A total of about 150 TCR beta chains were listed by the study as associated with cytomegalovirus.

Comments on this clone: Which antigen it targets is not known. No much larger clonotype is one base removed from it; base qualities were not supplied.

CDR1 LNHDA and CDR2 SQIVND are derived from the germline V gene (reference sequence). V ends up 3 bases short and J 7 bases short, with an unmatched junction base count of 11. The CDR3 sequence holds 16 residues, the cysteine and phenylalanine included. Only the CDR3 region is kept as DNA, spanning 48 bases read in frame from base 1. Libraries came from the immunoSEQ multiplex PCR assay. For the multiplex PCR, a mixture combining 60 forward primers for TCR Vbeta segments and 13 reverse primers for TCR Jbeta segments was used. Amplification of the CDR3 region of rearranged TCR beta genes was performed with a multiplex PCR assay on genomic DNA. On the Illumina HiSeq System, the amplified TCR beta libraries were sequenced as 87-base-pair reads. The original methods were these. In a later analysis, tens of millions of unique TCR beta chains were counted across the 500 to 850 repertoires, and approximately 11 million of these chains were shared by at least two donors. Raw reads were error-corrected and collapsed into unique sequences with a nearest-neighbor algorithm that merged closely related sequences to remove PCR and sequencing errors. Alignment of CDR3 sequences to IMGT reference sequences was used to assign V, D and J gene segments. For a sequence to be retained, a match of at least six nucleotides to both a V gene segment and a J gene segment was required. A rearrangement was called productive if the CDR3 had no stop codons and remained in frame with V and J, and every other rearrangement was called non-productive. Following IMGT convention, CDR3 was defined as the stretch from the second conserved V-encoded cysteine to the conserved J-encoded phenylalanine. The earlier analysis of 450 to 750 of the donors excluded any sequence lacking an unambiguous match to a single V gene segment. An earlier analysis of 587 of the donors classified V segments as functional when productive rearrangements were above 56.7% and as segregating when the standard deviation between donors was above 5%. A statistical classification framework was built to diagnose cytomegalovirus status from the catalog of TCR beta chain sequences. In a later analysis, TCR nucleotide sequences were compared against IMGT/GENE-DB human TR gene sequences so that V and J genes could be assigned. The TCRdist pipeline was used in a later analysis to assign CDR3 sequences and most-parsimonious VDJ recombination scenarios. In a later analysis, every TCR beta chain was defined by the combination of its CDR3 amino acid sequence and its V-gene family, and reads without a unique V-gene family were dropped. To address suspected cross-contamination and a sequencing artifact, a later analysis removed some 620 highly shared, low-generation-probability nucleotide sequences. A later analysis calculated a clonal expansion index for each public chain from normalized within-repertoire ranks of inferred template counts. In a later analysis, generation probabilities were computed with a VDJ recombination model fitted to out-of-frame rearrangements, and the resulting probabilities were checked against IGoR. In a later analysis, TCR-TCR, TCR-HLA and TCR-CMV co-occurrence was scored with hypergeometric tests, and a repertoire-size bias correction was applied to TCR pairs. False discovery rates were estimated in a later analysis by permuting HLA or CMV assignments 20 times. In a later analysis, co-occurring TCRs were grouped using DBSCAN, and TCRdist sequence similarity was added for clustering within HLA-allele-positive subsets. For co-occurrence clustering, repertoires with fewer than 30,000 or more than 120,000 public chains were excluded, along with roughly 5 repertoires with anomalous nucleotide sharing. TCRdb mirrors the immuneACCESS table, restricted to in-frame sequences. Some clones are absent from its copies; in checked studies, under half trace to an unresolved V gene, and the reason for the others is unknown. The V and J calls and clone size come from that table; D and trimming were worked out from the DNA. This sample holds more than 100,000 clones; roughly 80% were observed only once. About 30% of the sample belongs to the ten largest clones.

In total, roughly 710 healthy bone marrow donors made up the cohort. At the time of sampling, all cohort members were nominally healthy, though unrecorded immune exposures were likely present. The donor was CMV seropositive and was included in the group of some 290 seropositive cohort members. Every donor gave a peripheral blood sample, and the peripheral blood mononuclear cells from that sample were used for TCR beta sequencing. Genomic DNA extraction from the blood cell samples was performed with the Qiagen DNeasy Blood Extraction Kit. This sequence originates from a man in his 60s in good health and CMV-seropositive. The chain is made from TRBV19 and TRBJ2-1; the central 8 bases match TRBD2. Material for sequencing was PBMCs. The CDR3 region has the sequence CASSMGPAGERNEQFF. The DNA sequence is TGTGCCAGTAGTATGGGTCCAGCGGGAGAGAGGAATGAGCAGTTCTTC.